Below are 20 T cell receptor beta chains sequenced from a single sample in a study of CDR3 diversity in severe acne. TCRdb itself ran the PCR reads through MiXCR, one entry per CDR3 protein. The sample holds about 76,000 distinct CDR3 sequences; 45% to 55% are singletons and the top ten take 14%. Sequencing was done on a sample of blood. The receptors originated from a male donor in good health, without acne.

This clonotype was seen only a few times. The J gene is TRBJ2-5, the V gene TRBV20-1, with D possibly matching TRBD2 (5 bases). Germline lookup yields CDR1 DFQATT and CDR2 SNEGSKA (reference sequence). Trimming removed 3 bases at V and 11 bases at J, with 16 bases between. CDR3 length: 12 amino acids. CDR3 DNA sequence: TGCAGTGCTAGCCGAGGGAAGATAGAGCAGTACTTC. Protein sequence: CSASRGKIEQYF.

The J gene is TRBJ1-6, the V gene TRBV25-1, with D perhaps matching TRBD1 (5 bases). The V gene's germline CDR1 is MGHDK and CDR2 SYGVNS. V lost 6 bases to trimming and J lost 9 bases, with 21 bases between them. This CDR3 contains 16 residues. CDR3 residues: CASSLGGSTVGSPLHF. Here the CDR3 DNA reads TGTGCCAGCAGCTTGGGGGGGTCGACAGTAGGTTCACCCCTCCACTTT.

The chain joins TRBV4-1 to TRBJ1-1; TRBD1 might be the D (5 bases). The CDR3 is made up of 14 amino acids. The germline V gene encodes CDR1 MGHRA and CDR2 YSYEKL. V was pared by 1 base and J by 11 bases, with 17 bases between. CDR3 sequence: CASSQGNLLGGAFF. The CDR3 DNA follows: TGCGCCAGCAGCCAAGGTAACTTGCTCGGGGGTGCTTTCTTT.

This clonotype was found many times. The chain has TRBV6-1 and TRBJ1-3, with a weak D call TRBD1 (6 bases). This CDR3 has 16 amino acids. Germline CDR1 reads MNHNS; CDR2 reads SASEGT. V was clipped by 3 bases and J by 4 bases, with 16 bases between them. This CDR3 reads CASSDLRGGPGNTIYF. For the CDR3, the DNA is TGTGCCAGCAGTGATCTCAGGGGAGGGCCAGGAAACACCATATATTTT.

The V gene is TRBV25-1, the J gene TRBJ1-6, with D unresolved. Trimming left V 6 bases short and J 2 bases short, with 11 bases between. This CDR3 is 15 amino acids long. CDR1 and CDR2 (germline): MGHDK, SYGVNS. The CDR3 DNA sequence: TGTGCCAGCAGCCAAGGTGTTACCTATAATTCACCCCTCCACTTT. This encodes CASSQGVTYNSPLHF.

As regards this clonotype: One end of the junction is discordant with germline, which a read error may explain. This rearrangement joins TRBV24-1 to TRBJ2-2, with TRBD2 matching 7 bases. CDR1 and CDR2 from the germline V gene are KGHDR and SFDVKD. The CDR3 consists of 15 residues. The CDR3 DNA follows: TGTGCCACCAGTGATCCGGTTCTGAACACCGGGAGGCTGTTTTTC. It yields the protein CATSDPVLNTGRLFF.

The sample holds many counts of this clonotype. The chain employs TRBV5-1 and TRBJ2-1; 15 bases fit TRBD2. The CDR3 runs 15 residues. Germline V CDR1 and CDR2: SGHRS, YFSETQ. V lost 3 bases, J lost 9 bases, and 4 bases stayed unmatched. The CDR3 DNA sequence: TGCGCCAGCAGCTACGGGACTAGCGGGAGGACTGAGCAGTTCTTC. Its translation is CASSYGTSGRTEQFF.

The chain combines TRBV9 with TRBJ2-7; the match to TRBD2 covers 14 bases. The CDR3 loop spans 15 amino acids. The V gene's germline CDR1 is SGDLS and CDR2 YYNGEE. V was pared by 3 bases and J by 7 bases, with 6 bases of the junction left unmatched. CDR3 DNA: TGTGCCAGCAGCGCGACTAGCGGGAGGGCCGGGGAGCAGTACTTC. This gives the protein CASSATSGRAGEQYF.

The chain employs TRBV5-1 and TRBJ2-7, with a possible D match to TRBD2 (6 bases). Trimming took 5 bases from V and 5 from J, leaving 11 bases between them. The length of the CDR3 is 12 residues. The germline CDR1 and CDR2 sequences are SGHRS and YFSETQ. The CDR3 loop reads CASRTAGNEQYF. CDR3 in DNA: TGCGCCAGCAGGACAGCGGGCAACGAGCAGTACTTC.

This chain links TRBV20-1 with TRBJ2-5; D might be TRBD1 (5 bases). In germline, CDR1 is DFQATT, CDR2 SNEGSKA (reference sequence). CDR3 length: 10 amino acids. Trimming shortened V by 4 bases and J by 5 bases, and 5 bases separated the two germline ends. The CDR3 here is CSANRETQYF. In DNA form, the CDR3 reads TGCAGTGCTAACAGGGAGACCCAGTACTTC.

The chain has TRBV19 and TRBJ2-7; TRBD2 matches at 9 bases. Looked up from germline, CDR1 is LNHDA and CDR2 is SQIVND (reference sequence). V lost 3 bases and J lost 2; bases outside the gene matches: 11. The CDR3 is made up of 17 amino acids. The CDR3 protein is CASSMEVASGVAYEQYF. The CDR3 nucleotides read TGTGCCAGTAGTATGGAGGTGGCTAGCGGGGTGGCCTACGAGCAGTACTTC.

Comment on this clonotype: As the CDR3 is not closed by the conserved phenylalanine or tryptophan, this likely results from a read error. The CDR3 coding sequence is TGTGCCAGCAGCTTAGTTCTTCGCGCTGAAGCTTTCTCT. It yields the protein CASSLVLRAEAFS. The chain uses TRBV11-2 and TRBJ1-1; unclear D gene. The length of the CDR3 is 13 residues. CDR1 SGHAT and CDR2 FQNNGV come from the germline V gene. Trimming stripped 1 base from V and 6 bases from J, with 9 bases between.

V is TRBV7-9 and J is TRBJ1-1, with D possibly matching TRBD1 (6 bases). The germline V and J ends were trimmed by 5 bases and 1 base, with 14 bases remaining between them. Per the germline V gene, CDR1 is SEHNR and CDR2 is FQNEAQ (reference sequence). This CDR3 is 15 amino acids long. CDR3 sequence reads: CASSLQGFGNTEAFF. DNA for the CDR3: TGTGCCAGCAGCCTACAGGGTTTCGGGAACACTGAAGCTTTCTTT.

Only a few counts were recorded for this clonotype. V is TRBV7-2 and J is TRBJ1-5, with TRBD1 matching 8 bases. Per the germline V gene, CDR1 is SGHTA and CDR2 is FQGNSA. With V trimmed by 6 bases and J by 5 bases, 9 bases remained unmatched. CDR3 length: 15 amino acids. The CDR3 region has the DNA TGTGCCAGCAGGAGGACAGGGCGCCTAGATCAGCCCCAGCATTTT. Protein product: CASRRTGRLDQPQHF.

A remark on this clonotype: This CDR3 fails to terminate in the conserved phenylalanine or tryptophan, so it likely reflects a read error. The DNA is left out, because the CDR3 cannot be placed on it with certainty; the CDR3 is given as TCRdb lists it. V and J are TRBV12-3 or TRBV12-4 and TRBJ2-3; the D call in the table, TRBD1, was not verified against the DNA. With termini counted, the CDR3 has 11 amino acids. CDR3 residues: CASRHHRGRIR.

This clonotype was recorded at least ten times. The rearrangement links TRBV11-2 to TRBJ2-1; 8 nucleotides align to TRBD2. There are 14 residues in the CDR3. Germline V gene data show CDR1 as SGHAT and CDR2 as FQNNGV. The V gene end was trimmed by 4 bases and the J gene end by 7 bases; junction bases not matched to a gene: 6. The CDR3 DNA reads as TGTGCCAGCAGCTCATTAGCGGGACGGAATGAGCAGTTCTTC. Translating gives CASSSLAGRNEQFF.

This clonotype was recorded a few times. This chain uses TRBV25-1 with TRBJ1-2, with a tentative D call TRBD1 (5 bases). Germline V lookup: CDR1 MGHDK, CDR2 SYGVNS. CDR3 length: 16 residues. The V gene lost 0 bases and the J gene lost 6 bases, with 17 bases spanning the gap. The CDR3 reads CASSEYTMPGPDGYTF. In DNA form, the CDR3 reads TGTGCCAGCAGTGAATATACCATGCCAGGGCCAGATGGCTACACCTTC.

This clonotype was seen at least ten times. The J gene is TRBJ2-7, the V gene TRBV27, with D possibly matching TRBD2 (5 bases). V was clipped by 0 bases and J by 0 bases, with 6 bases between them. The germline V gene has CDR1 MNHEY and CDR2 SMNVEV (reference sequence). This CDR3 contains 14 residues. CDR3 nucleotides: TGTGCCAGCAGTTTATCGAGCGGCTCCTACGAGCAGTACTTC. Its protein is CASSLSSGSYEQYF.

This clonotype showed up many times. The gene calls are TRBV9 and TRBJ2-2; 7 bases match TRBD1. The V and J ends lost 3 bases and 0 bases, in that order; junction bases with no gene match: 5. Germline CDR1 reads SGDLS; CDR2 reads YYNGEE. This CDR3 comprises 16 residues. CDR3 DNA sequence: TGTGCCAGCAGCGAGAGGGACAGCTCGAACACCGGGGAGCTGTTTTTT. Encoded protein: CASSERDSSNTGELFF.

This clonotype turned up a few times. Here the CDR3 reads CAGSVGGQETQYF. The CDR3 region has the DNA TGTGCCGGCTCGGTCGGGGGCCAAGAGACCCAGTACTTC. This chain joins TRBV10-3 and TRBJ2-5; tentative D call: TRBD2 (6 bases). Germline CDR1 is ENHRY and CDR2 is SYGVKD. The CDR3 extends over 13 amino acids. The V and J ends lost 11 bases and 1 base respectively, with 14 bases between them.